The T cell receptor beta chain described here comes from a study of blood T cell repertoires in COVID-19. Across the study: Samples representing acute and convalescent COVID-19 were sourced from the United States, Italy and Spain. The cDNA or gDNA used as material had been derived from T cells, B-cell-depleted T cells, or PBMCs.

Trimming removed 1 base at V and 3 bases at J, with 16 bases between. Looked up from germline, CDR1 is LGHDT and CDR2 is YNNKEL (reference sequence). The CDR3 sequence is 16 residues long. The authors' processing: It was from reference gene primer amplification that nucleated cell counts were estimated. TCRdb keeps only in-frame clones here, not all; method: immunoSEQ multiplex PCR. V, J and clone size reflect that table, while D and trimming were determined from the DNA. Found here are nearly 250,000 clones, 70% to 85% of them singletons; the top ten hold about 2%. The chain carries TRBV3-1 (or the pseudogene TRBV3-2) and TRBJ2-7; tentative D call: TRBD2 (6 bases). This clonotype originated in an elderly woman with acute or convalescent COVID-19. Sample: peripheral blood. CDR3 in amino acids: CASSQVGRGVGYEQYF. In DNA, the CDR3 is TGTGCCAGCAGCCAAGTAGGGCGCGGGGTGGGCTACGAGCAGTACTTC.